A single sample gave rise to the 25 T cell receptor beta chains below, sequenced in a study of cytomegalovirus exposure and HLA in healthy donors. PCR was performed using 60 Vbeta and 13 Jbeta primers. The protocol was immunoSEQ multiplex PCR, while the TCRdb copy is restricted to in-frame clones and leaves out a portion. The table lists around 100,000 clones, around three quarters of them singletons. Input material: PBMCs. These TCRs come from a man aged 25 to 40 in good health and CMV-seropositive.

The chain combines TRBV6-5 with TRBJ1-6; TRBD1 matches 8 bases. Germline CDR1 and CDR2: MNHEY and SVGAGI. CDR3 length equals 14 residues. V was clipped by 2 bases and J by 6 bases; unmatched bases: 0. The CDR3 sequence is CASSYDRGNSPLHF. The DNA of the CDR3 is TGTGCCAGCAGTTACGACAGGGGTAATTCACCCCTCCACTTT.

The chain links TRBV7-9 to TRBJ2-1; D might be TRBD1 (6 bases). From germline, CDR1 is SEHNR and CDR2 FQNEAQ (reference sequence). With 5 bases removed from V and 12 bases from J, the gap between germline ends came to 29 bases. The CDR3 length is 17 residues. CDR3: CASSPILRDIKHATQFF. CDR3 in DNA: TGTGCCAGCAGCCCGATCCTTCGGGACATAAAGCATGCAACGCAGTTCTTC.

This clone was picked up a small number of times. The V gene is TRBV5-1, the J gene TRBJ1-1, with a possible D match to TRBD1 (6 bases). CDR1 is SGHRS and CDR2 is YFSETQ in the germline V gene. This CDR3 contains 14 residues. V lost 4 bases and J lost 2, with 12 bases in between. This chain's CDR3 is CASSQGTPNTEAFF. The CDR3 DNA reads as TGCGCCAGCAGCCAGGGGACACCCAACACTGAAGCTTTCTTT. The full variable domain, rest sourced from reference TRBV5-1 and TRBJ1-1, is KAGVTQTPRYLIKTRGQQVTLSCSPISGHRSVSWYQQTPGQGLQFLFEYFSETQRNKGNFPGRFSGRQFSNSRSEMNVSTLELGDSALYLCASSQGTPNTEAFFGQGTRLTVV.

Comment on this clone: An end of the junction does not agree with germline; a read error may underlie this. The CDR3 here is CASSVEGGKSLLHF. The CDR3 coding sequence is TGTGCCAGCAGCGTTGAAGGGGGAAAATCACTCCTCCACTTT. V is TRBV9 and J is TRBJ1-6; D is possibly TRBD1 (6 bases). Germline V gene lookup returns CDR1 SGDLS and CDR2 YYNGEE. This CDR3 has 14 residues.

The rearrangement joins TRBV9 to TRBJ2-5; tentatively, D is TRBD2 (5 bases). Germline V gene sequence: CDR1 SGDLS, CDR2 YYNGEE. The CDR3 consists of 13 residues. Trimming pared 4 bases from V and 2 bases from J, leaving 9 bases between. CDR3 protein: CASSPGIQETQYF. The CDR3 coding sequence is TGTGCCAGCAGCCCCGGGATTCAAGAGACCCAGTACTTC.

This chain connects TRBV5-1 to TRBJ2-5; TRBD1 aligns across 11 bases. The germline CDR1 and CDR2 sequences are SGHRS and YFSETQ. The length of the CDR3 is 16 residues. After removal of 5 bases from V and 2 bases from J, the junction contained 8 bases not matched to a gene. CDR3 residues: CASRVGTGGFQETQYF. Written as DNA, the CDR3 is TGCGCCAGCAGGGTGGGGACAGGGGGATTTCAAGAGACCCAGTACTTC.

The chain is built from TRBV10-3 and TRBJ1-6; D perhaps matches TRBD1 (5 bases). The CDR3 loop spans 15 amino acids. CDR1 ENHRY and CDR2 SYGVKD come from the germline V gene. Trimming shortened V by 2 bases and J by 10 bases, and 15 bases separated the two germline ends. Here the CDR3 DNA reads TGTGCCATCAGTGAGACCGACAGAGATGGCTCACCCCTCCACTTT. It codes for CAISETDRDGSPLHF.

J is TRBJ1-5 and V is TRBV28; 7 positions match TRBD1. J lost 2 bases, V lost 5 bases, and 6 bases had no gene match. Germline CDR1 is MDHEN and CDR2 is SYDVKM. CDR3 size: 15 residues. The CDR3 here is CASSTTGEGNQPQHF. In nucleotides, the CDR3 is TGTGCCAGCAGTACTACAGGGGAGGGCAATCAGCCCCAGCATTTT. Full variable domain (missing parts from reference TRBV28 and TRBJ1-5): DVKVTQSSRYLVKRTGEKVFLECVQDMDHENMFWYRQDPGLGLRLIYFSYDVKMKEKGDIPEGYSVSREKKERFSLILESASTNQTSMYLCASSTTGEGNQPQHFGDGTRLSIL.

The chain couples TRBV5-1 to TRBJ1-1; D remains ambiguous. Per germline, CDR1 SGHRS and CDR2 YFSETQ. The CDR3 is made up of 13 amino acids. V was clipped by 1 base and J by 2 bases, with 6 bases between them. The CDR3 spells CASSLTENTEAFF. CDR3 nucleotide sequence: TGCGCCAGCAGCTTGACAGAAAACACTGAAGCTTTCTTT.

This chain links TRBV19 with TRBJ1-1; D might be TRBD1 (6 bases). Trimming removed 7 bases at V and 5 bases at J, with 14 bases between. Germline lookup yields CDR1 LNHDA and CDR2 SQIVND (reference sequence). The CDR3 totals 13 residues. The CDR3 DNA sequence: TGTGCCAGTACTGAACAGGGTTGGACTGAAGCTTTCTTT. This translates into CASTEQGWTEAFF.

This clone has a handful of counts. V is TRBV19 and J is TRBJ2-7, with 8 bases aligning to TRBD2. The CDR3 runs 11 residues. The germline CDR1 and CDR2 sequences are LNHDA and SQIVND (reference sequence). J lost 6 bases, V lost 9 bases, and 4 bases had no gene match. The CDR3 sequence: CASGGGSEQYF. The CDR3 region has the DNA TGTGCCAGCGGGGGGGGCTCCGAGCAGTACTTC.

This clone was detected only once. The chain combines TRBV6-6 with TRBJ1-3; D call uncertain. CDR3 length: 15 amino acids. Trimming removed 0 bases at V and 3 bases at J, with 9 bases between. Germline V gene lookup returns CDR1 MNHNY and CDR2 SVGAGI (reference sequence). CDR3 region: CASSYSPADGNTIYF. The CDR3 nucleotides are TGTGCCAGCAGTTACTCCCCCGCAGATGGAAACACCATATATTTT.

The V and J genes are TRBV5-1 and TRBJ2-5; 9 bases map to TRBD2. The CDR3 covers 16 residues. J lost 2 bases, V lost 4 bases, and 9 bases had no gene match. Germline V gene data show CDR1 as SGHRS and CDR2 as YFSETQ. CDR3 nucleotide sequence: TGCGCCAGCAGCCGGGCGGGGGGGGGTACACAAGAGACCCAGTACTTC. It translates to CASSRAGGGTQETQYF.

This chain uses TRBV5-6 with TRBJ1-1; D is ambiguous. This CDR3 has 15 amino acids. V lost 3 bases to trimming and J lost 10 bases, with 22 bases between them. Germline lookup yields CDR1 SGHDT and CDR2 YYEEEE. CDR3: CASSSPNGPAARAFF. The CDR3 DNA reads as TGTGCCAGCAGCTCCCCTAATGGGCCCGCCGCGCGAGCTTTCTTT.

This clone was detected a few times. In DNA form, the CDR3 reads TGCGCCAGCAGCCCTCCCGGGCGGGGGGCCGGAGATACGCAGTATTTT. Translated, it gives CASSPPGRGAGDTQYF. The chain links TRBV4-1 to TRBJ2-3; TRBD2 aligns across 8 bases. V was clipped by 4 bases and J by 5 bases; unmatched bases: 11. Germline lookup yields CDR1 MGHRA and CDR2 YSYEKL. The CDR3 loop spans 16 amino acids.

V gene TRBV9 combines with J gene TRBJ2-2; TRBD1 agrees at 7 bases. This CDR3 comprises 14 residues. The J segment lost 4 bases and the V segment lost 4 bases, leaving 4 bases of the junction unmatched. Germline loops: CDR1 SGDLS, CDR2 YYNGEE. The CDR3 DNA is TGTGCCAGCAGCTGGGGACAGCCCACCGGGGAGCTGTTTTTT. Translating gives CASSWGQPTGELFF.

The J gene is TRBJ2-7, the V gene TRBV9; D gene uncertain. Germline loops: CDR1 SGDLS, CDR2 YYNGEE. V lost 0 bases and J 6 bases, leaving 10 bases between the germline ends. CDR3 size: 13 residues. DNA for the CDR3: TGTGCCAGCAGCGTAGACCCCGCGCTCGAGCAGTACTTC. This codes for CASSVDPALEQYF.

The chain has TRBV5-1 and TRBJ2-7, with TRBD2 identical over 7 bases. This CDR3 is built from 17 residues. CDR1 SGHRS and CDR2 YFSETQ come from the germline V gene. With V trimmed by 4 bases and J by 0 bases, 13 bases remained unmatched. CDR3 protein: CASSPGPASGFSYEQYF. The CDR3, as DNA: TGCGCCAGCAGCCCTGGACCCGCTAGCGGCTTCTCCTACGAGCAGTACTTC.

The chain has TRBV6-6 and TRBJ2-5; D is possibly TRBD2 (6 bases). The CDR3 loop spans 13 amino acids. Germline V gene data show CDR1 as MNHNY and CDR2 as SVGAGI (reference sequence). Trimming pared 6 bases from V and 1 base from J, leaving 9 bases between. The CDR3: CASSLGSQETQYF. In DNA form, the CDR3 reads TGTGCCAGCAGCCTCGGGAGCCAAGAGACCCAGTACTTC.

This chain connects TRBV5-1 to TRBJ2-2; the match to TRBD2 covers 14 bases. The CDR3 covers 17 residues. Germline CDR1 is SGHRS and CDR2 is YFSETQ. V lost 4 bases to trimming and J lost 4 bases; unmatched junction nucleotides: 6. The CDR3 sequence is CASSLGLAGDFTGELFF. The CDR3, as DNA: TGCGCCAGCAGCCTGGGACTAGCGGGGGACTTCACCGGGGAGCTGTTTTTT.

The rearrangement uses TRBV6-6 and TRBJ1-1, with TRBD1 matching 9 bases. J lost 6 bases, V lost 5 bases, and 13 bases had no gene match. CDR1 is MNHNY and CDR2 is SVGAGI in the germline V gene (reference sequence). The CDR3 runs 16 residues. CDR3: CASSAGTGMWTAEAFF. CDR3 nucleotides: TGTGCCAGCAGTGCCGGGACAGGGATGTGGACCGCTGAAGCTTTCTTT.

About this clone itself: The sample contains more than one DNA sequence encoding this CDR3. V is TRBV5-1 and J is TRBJ2-5, with 9 bases that match TRBD1. The V and J ends lost 4 bases and 4 bases, in that order; junction bases with no gene match: 5. The CDR3 loop spans 14 amino acids. From germline, CDR1 is SGHRS and CDR2 YFSETQ. In DNA, the CDR3 is TGCGCCAGCAGCCCGGGACAGGGTGGAGAGACCCAGTACTTC. It codes for CASSPGQGGETQYF. Supplemented by reference TRBV5-1 and TRBJ2-5, the full variable domain reads KAGVTQTPRYLIKTRGQQVTLSCSPISGHRSVSWYQQTPGQGLQFLFEYFSETQRNKGNFPGRFSGRQFSNSRSEMNVSTLELGDSALYLCASSPGQGGETQYFGPGTRLLVL.

The chain combines TRBV2 with TRBJ2-7, with a weak D call TRBD2 (5 bases). This CDR3 has 17 residues. Germline lookup yields CDR1 SNHLY and CDR2 FYNNEI. V lost 3 bases and J 4 bases, leaving 22 bases between the germline ends. In nucleotides, the CDR3 is TGTGCCAGCAGTGACCCTATCTCCAGGACTGGGCAATACGAGCAGTACTTC. This sequence encodes CASSDPISRTGQYEQYF.

This chain uses TRBV2 with TRBJ1-5; D unresolved. Germline V CDR1 and CDR2: SNHLY, FYNNEI. This CDR3 is 14 amino acids long. Deletions cut 5 bases from V and 2 bases from J, with 10 bases between. The CDR3 loop is CASSRSSGNQPQHF. The CDR3 nucleotides read TGTGCCAGCAGTCGGAGCAGCGGCAATCAGCCCCAGCATTTT.

This clone was seen a few times. The J gene is TRBJ1-4, the V gene TRBV6-1; a possible D gene is TRBD1 (6 bases). Germline V gene lookup returns CDR1 MNHNS and CDR2 SASEGT. This CDR3 is built from 13 residues. Trimming removed 2 bases from V and 10 bases from J, with 11 bases in between. In DNA form, the CDR3 reads TGTGCCAGCAGTGAACGACAGGACGGAAAACTGTTTTTT. Amino acids: CASSERQDGKLFF.